One sample yielded the 22 T cell receptor beta chains listed below, sequenced in a study of OX40 agonist ivuxolimab in advanced cancers. TCRdb keeps only in-frame clones here, not all; method: immunoSEQ multiplex PCR. The sample lists around 35,000 clones; approximately 80% were seen once. The sequenced sample was CD4+ or CD8+ T cells sorted from blood, obtained in a trial of the OX40 agonist ivuxolimab. The source of these receptors is an adult with an advanced solid tumor such as melanoma, head and neck, liver or kidney cancer.

This rearrangement joins TRBV5-5 to TRBJ2-5, with D unresolved. V lost 4 bases to trimming and J lost 1 base, with 17 bases between them. Looked up from germline, CDR1 is SGHKS and CDR2 is YYEKEE (reference sequence). The CDR3 contains 16 residues. The CDR3 is CASSRSTGTIQETQYF. CDR3 nucleotide sequence: TGTGCCAGCAGCCGCTCCACCGGAACGATCCAAGAGACCCAGTACTTC.

V and J are TRBV4-2 and TRBJ2-2, with unresolved D. Trimming shortened V by 2 bases and J by 0 bases, and 7 bases separated the two germline ends. The CDR3 has 15 residues. CDR1 is LGHNA and CDR2 is YNFKEQ in the germline V gene. The DNA of the CDR3 is TGTGCCAGCAGCCAATCACCCGCGAACACCGGGGAGCTGTTTTTT. It translates to CASSQSPANTGELFF.

V and J are TRBV7-8 and TRBJ2-2, with a possible D match to TRBD1 (6 bases). Germline CDR1 SGHVS, CDR2 FQNEAQ. Deletions cut 3 bases from V and 0 bases from J, with 8 bases between. This CDR3 is 15 amino acids long. The CDR3 loop reads CASSFGTTNTGELFF. Here the CDR3 DNA reads TGTGCCAGCAGCTTTGGGACAACGAACACCGGGGAGCTGTTTTTT.

This chain joins TRBV27 and TRBJ2-1, with D perhaps being TRBD1 or TRBD2 (5 bases each). V lost 3 bases, J lost 3 bases, and 15 bases lay in between. The CDR3 totals 16 residues. Germline V gene sequence: CDR1 MNHEY, CDR2 SMNVEV (reference sequence). DNA for the CDR3: TGTGCCAGCAGTTTCTCGGGGCTAGGAGGCTACAATGAGCAGTTCTTC. It yields the protein CASSFSGLGGYNEQFF.

The rearrangement joins TRBV5-1 to TRBJ1-1; possibly TRBD1 for D (5 bases). Per germline, CDR1 SGHRS and CDR2 YFSETQ. V was pared by 4 bases and J by 4 bases, with 17 bases between. The CDR3 runs to 15 residues. CDR3 DNA: TGCGCCAGCAGCACGGGACCCGGAAGAGGCACTGAAGCTTTCTTT. This translates into CASSTGPGRGTEAFF.

V is TRBV19 and J is TRBJ2-3, with D perhaps TRBD1 (5 bases). Germline loops: CDR1 LNHDA, CDR2 SQIVND (reference sequence). The V gene lost 3 bases and the J gene lost 0 bases, with 10 bases spanning the gap. The CDR3 loop spans 15 amino acids. CDR3 region: CASSIQGLSTDTQYF. CDR3 nucleotide sequence: TGTGCCAGTAGTATCCAGGGCTTAAGCACAGATACGCAGTATTTT.

This chain connects TRBV14 to TRBJ2-3; D is possibly TRBD1 (6 bases). CDR1 SGHDN and CDR2 FVKESK come from the germline V gene. The V and J ends lost 2 bases and 4 bases respectively, with 13 bases between them. The CDR3 sequence is 15 residues long. DNA of the CDR3: TGTGCCAGCAGCCAAACCCCAGGGGCGGCAGATACGCAGTATTTT. This gives the protein CASSQTPGAADTQYF.

Only one count was recorded for this clone. V gene TRBV5-6 combines with J gene TRBJ2-7; no reliable D call. CDR1 SGHDT and CDR2 YYEEEE come from the germline V gene. V was shortened by 0 bases and J by 5 bases, with 3 bases between the two germline ends. This CDR3 spans 11 amino acids. CDR3 nucleotides: TGTGCCAGCAGCTTGGTCGACGAGCAGTACTTC. Protein product: CASSLVDEQYF. The full variable domain, its missing parts supplied by reference TRBV5-6 and TRBJ2-7, is DAGVTQSPTHLIKTRGQQVTLRCSPKSGHDTVSWYQQALGQGPQFIFQYYEEEERQRGNFPDRFSGHQFPNYSSELNVNALLLGDSALYLCASSLVDEQYFGPGTRLTVT.

Concerning this clone itself: In the same sample, other DNA sequences code for this CDR3. This chain joins TRBV7-3 and TRBJ2-3; D gene ambiguous. Trimming removed 6 bases at V and 2 bases at J, with 6 bases between. This CDR3 has 12 amino acids. Germline-derived CDR1 and CDR2 are SGHTA and FQGTGA. CDR3 sequence: CASSLDTDTQYF. Written as DNA, the CDR3 is TGTGCCAGCAGTCTAGACACAGATACGCAGTATTTT. The complete variable domain, with remaining parts taken from reference TRBV7-3 and TRBJ2-3, reads GAGVSQTPSNKVTEKGKYVELRCDPISGHTALYWYRQSLGQGPEFLIYFQGTGAADDSGLPNDRFFAVRPEGSVSTLKIQRTERGDSAVYLCASSLDTDTQYFGPGTRLTVL.

This chain uses TRBV5-5 with TRBJ2-5; a possible D gene is TRBD1 (7 bases). Looked up from germline, CDR1 is SGHKS and CDR2 is YYEKEE (reference sequence). V was clipped by 7 bases and J by 7 bases, with 29 bases between them. The CDR3 covers 17 residues. CDR3 sequence: CASFPGGKDPASGTQYF. In nucleotides, the CDR3 is TGTGCCAGCTTTCCAGGGGGGAAAGACCCCGCCTCGGGGACCCAGTACTTC.

The rearrangement links TRBV5-1 to TRBJ2-1; D gene unclear. V dropped 4 bases and J dropped 0 bases, with 11 bases sitting between them. Germline CDR1 is SGHRS and CDR2 is YFSETQ. This CDR3 contains 15 residues. Written as DNA, the CDR3 is TGCGCCAGCAGCATTGCACCGAGCTCCTACAATGAGCAGTTCTTC. It codes for CASSIAPSSYNEQFF. The whole variable domain, remainder taken from reference TRBV5-1 and TRBJ2-1, is KAGVTQTPRYLIKTRGQQVTLSCSPISGHRSVSWYQQTPGQGLQFLFEYFSETQRNKGNFPGRFSGRQFSNSRSEMNVSTLELGDSALYLCASSIAPSSYNEQFFGPGTRLTVL.

The rearrangement uses TRBV19 and TRBJ1-2, with D possibly being TRBD1 (6 bases). V lost 11 bases to trimming and J lost 8 bases, with 24 bases between them. The CDR3 is 14 residues long. CDR1 and CDR2 from the germline V gene are LNHDA and SQIVND (reference sequence). CDR3 residues: CAATNHQADRGYTF. The CDR3 nucleotides are TGTGCCGCAACTAACCACCAGGCGGACAGAGGCTACACCTTC.

This clone was found once. V and J are TRBV6-4 and TRBJ1-3, with D perhaps matching TRBD1 (5 bases). This CDR3 is built from 15 residues. Trimming stripped 6 bases from V and 0 bases from J, with 12 bases between. Germline V CDR1 and CDR2: MRHNA, SNTAGT. The CDR3, as DNA: TGTGCCAGCAGCGCAGAGGGGTTCTCTGGAAACACCATATATTTT. It specifies CASSAEGFSGNTIYF.

J is TRBJ1-4 and V is TRBV11-2; perhaps TRBD1 as D (5 bases). V was trimmed by 6 bases and J by 0 bases, leaving 17 bases between them. This CDR3 spans 17 amino acids. CDR1 and CDR2 (germline): SGHAT, FQNNGV. CDR3: CASRDGVGRATNEKLFF. CDR3 sequence (DNA): TGTGCCAGCAGGGACGGGGTGGGGCGAGCAACTAATGAAAAACTGTTTTTT.

The chain recombines TRBV6-1 with TRBJ2-7; D not certain. The V end was cut by 3 bases, the J end by 3 bases, with 9 bases between. This CDR3 comprises 13 residues. Germline assignment: CDR1 MNHNS and CDR2 SASEGT. CDR3 sequence (DNA): TGTGCCAGCAGTGAGGAACAGTTCTACGAGCAGTACTTC. Translated, it gives CASSEEQFYEQYF.

The chain uses TRBV19 and TRBJ1-2, with 7 bases fitting TRBD1. Germline loops: CDR1 LNHDA, CDR2 SQIVND (reference sequence). This CDR3 has 16 residues. Germline trimming cut 5 bases from V and 4 bases from J; bases unmatched to any gene: 13. This CDR3 is CASSLTRQGAIYGYTF. For the CDR3, the DNA is TGTGCCAGTAGTCTAACCCGACAGGGAGCAATCTATGGCTACACCTTC.

The sample holds one count of this clone. This chain uses TRBV5-1 with TRBJ2-1; TRBD1 aligns across 8 bases. The CDR3 length is 15 residues. Looked up from germline, CDR1 is SGHRS and CDR2 is YFSETQ. V dropped 4 bases and J dropped 8; count of bases not matched to a gene: 11. The CDR3 loop is CASSPPAQGAHEQFF. DNA for the CDR3: TGCGCCAGCAGCCCCCCGGCCCAGGGGGCTCATGAGCAGTTCTTC.

The CDR3 nucleotides are TGTGCCAGCAGCTTGTTCTCGGGGCAGAACCCTTTCTCTGGCTACACCTTC. Translated: CASSLFSGQNPFSGYTF. This chain joins TRBV5-5 and TRBJ1-2, with TRBD1 as a possible D gene (5 bases). From germline, CDR1 is SGHKS and CDR2 YYEKEE (reference sequence). This CDR3 region has 17 residues. Trimming shortened V by 1 base and J by 7 bases, and 23 bases separated the two germline ends.

The table lists this clone with a few counts. The chain couples TRBV5-4 to TRBJ1-6; D ambiguous. This CDR3 region has 15 residues. Trimming stripped 2 bases from V and 5 bases from J, with 11 bases between. CDR1 and CDR2 from the germline V gene are SGHNT and YYREEE (reference sequence). CDR3 in amino acids: CASSFQPRDNSPLHF. The CDR3 region has the DNA TGTGCCAGCAGCTTCCAGCCGCGGGATAATTCACCCCTCCACTTT.

The chain recombines TRBV9 with TRBJ2-2; 8 nucleotides match TRBD1. The germline gives CDR1 SGDLS, CDR2 YYNGEE. The CDR3 extends over 15 amino acids. J lost 1 base, V lost 5 bases, and 4 bases had no gene match. DNA of the CDR3: TGTGCCAGCAGGGCCGGGACAGGGAACACCGGGGAGCTGTTTTTT. Translated: CASRAGTGNTGELFF.

The chain recombines TRBV5-1 with TRBJ1-2, with 10 positions matching TRBD1. Losses at the gene ends were 3 bases for V and 4 bases for J; bases not matched to a gene: 0. Per the germline V gene, CDR1 is SGHRS and CDR2 is YFSETQ. This CDR3 contains 13 residues. This CDR3 is CASSWDRGYGYTF. The CDR3 nucleotides read TGCGCCAGCAGCTGGGACAGGGGCTATGGCTACACCTTC.

The genes are TRBV15 and TRBJ2-5; tentatively, D is TRBD2 (6 bases). Germline CDR1 reads LNHNV; CDR2 reads YYDKDF (reference sequence). This CDR3 spans 17 amino acids. V was trimmed by 0 bases and J by 5 bases, leaving 19 bases between them. CDR3 nucleotides: TGTGCCACCAGCAGAGATGGGTACGGGGGACCCCAGGAGACCCAGTACTTC. It encodes CATSRDGYGGPQETQYF.